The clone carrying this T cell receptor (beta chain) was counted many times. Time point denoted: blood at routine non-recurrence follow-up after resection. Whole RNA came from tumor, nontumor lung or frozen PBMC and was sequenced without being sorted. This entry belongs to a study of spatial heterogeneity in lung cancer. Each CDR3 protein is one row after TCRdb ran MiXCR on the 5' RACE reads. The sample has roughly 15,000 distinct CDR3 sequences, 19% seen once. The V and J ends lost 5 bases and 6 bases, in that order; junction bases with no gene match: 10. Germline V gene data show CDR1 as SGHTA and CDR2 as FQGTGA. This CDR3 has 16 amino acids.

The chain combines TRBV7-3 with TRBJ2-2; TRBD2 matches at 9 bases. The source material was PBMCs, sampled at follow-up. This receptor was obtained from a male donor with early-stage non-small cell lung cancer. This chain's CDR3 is CASSQSGGSFPGELFF. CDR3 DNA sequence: TGTGCCAGCAGCCAGAGCGGGGGGAGTTTCCCCGGGGAGCTGTTTTTT.